The rows below give T cell receptor beta chains drawn from one sample of a study of T cell repertoires in cytomegalovirus infection. TCRdb used MiXCR to reprocess the reads, holding one entry per CDR3 protein. The table has around 210,000 distinct CDR3 sequences, 6% to 8% seen once. The specimen was PBMCs. The receptors were sampled from a human donor in good health (CMV status not recorded). Some clones in this sample may be carry-over from other donors' samples. CDR3s include the opening cysteine and the closing phenylalanine or tryptophan. A D gene is named only where the DNA matches it firmly. Not all rows give a size; the values are once, few, many and, for expanded clones, a class.

D gene,J gene,V gene,CDR3 length,clone size,CDR3 DNA,CDR3 protein
TRBD2,TRBJ2-1,TRBV7-2,16,many,TGTGCCAGCAGCCTCCAGCGGGGGGTTTCCTACAATGAGCAGTTCTTC,CASSLQRGVSYNEQFF
TRBD1,TRBJ1-2,TRBV5-6,13,.,TGTGCCAGCAGCTTGTCTGGACAGGGCGGCTACACCTTC,CASSLSGQGGYTF
.,TRBJ1-6,TRBV10-3,15,many,TGTGCCATCAGTGACCCCCCGGGATCAAATTCACCCCTCCACTTT,CAISDPPGSNSPLHF
TRBD1,TRBJ2-1,TRBV3-1,16,many,TGTGCCAGCAGCCAAGTTCGGGGACAGGGCCACAATGAGCAGTTCTTC,CASSQVRGQGHNEQFF
TRBD1,TRBJ1-4,TRBV6-5,15,many,TGTGCCAGCAGCTTCACCGGGACAGGGGCGGAAAAACTGTTTTTT,CASSFTGTGAEKLFF
.,TRBJ2-7,TRBV19,12,many,TGTGCCAGTTCCAGGGACGATCTGGAGCAGTACTTC,CASSRDDLEQYF
.,TRBJ1-2,TRBV7-2,14,many,TGTGCCAGCAGCTTCATCGAGGGAACTTATGGCTACACCTTC,CASSFIEGTYGYTF
TRBD2,TRBJ2-2,TRBV7-2,16,many,TGTGCCAGCAGCTCTCCACGGGGGGCGAACACCGGGGAGCTGTTTTTT,CASSSPRGANTGELFF
TRBD1,TRBJ1-5,TRBV28,13,many,TGTGCCAGCACCGGGACAGGCTATCAGCCCCAGCATTTT,CASTGTGYQPQHF
.,TRBJ1-2,TRBV7-9,14,.,TGTCCCAGCAGCTTCCTCCTAGGGGACTATGGCTACACCTTC,CPSSFLLGDYGYTF
TRBD1,TRBJ1-6,TRBV28,14,many,TGTGCCAGCAGTTCCGGGACAGAAGGTTCACCCCTCCACTTT,CASSSGTEGSPLHF
TRBD2,TRBJ2-2,TRBV7-2,18,many,TGTGCCAGCAGCTTAAGACTAGCGGGGGTAACGAACACCGGGGAGCTGTTTTTT,CASSLRLAGVTNTGELFF
.,TRBJ2-2,TRBV28,14,few,TGTGCCAGCAATACTCCGGGGGACACCGGGGAGCTGTTTTTT,CASNTPGDTGELFF
TRBD1,TRBJ1-1,TRBV5-1,13,many,TGCGCCAGCAGATCGGACAGGGGCACTGAAGCTTTCTTT,CASRSDRGTEAFF
.,TRBJ2-5,TRBV20-1,12,many,TGCAGTGCTAGAGAGTCCGCTCAGACCCAGTACTTC,CSARESAQTQYF
.,TRBJ2-1,TRBV15,12,many,TGTGCCACCAGCAGAGATATGGGTGAGCAGTTCTTC,CATSRDMGEQFF
.,TRBJ2-5,TRBV10-3,14,many,TGTGCCATCAACGGGCAGGGGGAGGGGGAGACCCAGTACTTC,CAINGQGEGETQYF
.,TRBJ2-1,TRBV12-3/TRBV12-4,14,many,TGTGCCAGCAGTTCCGGGCCCCCGCCCCGTGAGCAGTTCTTC,CASSSGPPPREQFF
.,TRBJ2-7,TRBV12-3/TRBV12-4,14,many,TGTGCCAGCAGTTTATGGGGGCCGTCCTACGAGCAGTACTTC,CASSLWGPSYEQYF
.,TRBJ2-1,TRBV20-1,16,many,TGCAGTGCTAGAACTCTTAGCGGCAGCTCCTACAATGAGCAGTTCTTC,CSARTLSGSSYNEQFF
.,TRBJ2-7,TRBV6-2/TRBV6-3,12,many,TGTGCCAGCAGCCCGAACCCATACGAGCAGTACTTC,CASSPNPYEQYF
.,TRBJ1-5,TRBV20-1,13,many,TGCAGTGCTAGGGGTCTTATTAATCAGCCCCAGCATTTT,CSARGLINQPQHF
.,TRBJ1-1,TRBV29-1,10,.,TGCAGCGTTGATAGGGGAATAGCTTTCTTT,CSVDRGIAFF
.,TRBJ2-7,TRBV28,14,many,TGTGCCAGCAGTTTCCCCTTAACGAGGGGAGAGCAGTACTTC,CASSFPLTRGEQYF
.,TRBJ2-1,TRBV29-1,14,many,TGCAGCGTTGTCCCGGGGATCCCCTACAATGAGCAGTTCTTC,CSVVPGIPYNEQFF
.,TRBJ1-4,TRBV2,14,many,TGTGCCAGCAGTGAAAACAGGGACAATGAAAAACTGTTTTTT,CASSENRDNEKLFF
TRBD1,TRBJ1-2,TRBV20-1,16,few,TGCAGTGCGCCTCCTTCGACAGGGAGGGGGTACTATGGCTACACCTTC,CSAPPSTGRGYYGYTF
.,TRBJ2-4,TRBV12-3/TRBV12-4,18,many,TGTGCCAGCACCCTTTCAGGGGTGGGTGGTGAGGCCAAAAACATTCAGTACTTC,CASTLSGVGGEAKNIQYF
.,TRBJ2-6,TRBV20-1,13,many,TGCAGTGCTAGGGACTCTGGGGCCAACGTCCTGACTTTC,CSARDSGANVLTF
.,TRBJ2-1,TRBV11-2,13,.,TGTGCCAGCAGCCTCCGGGGTCACAATGAGCAGTTCTTC,CASSLRGHNEQFF
TRBD2,TRBJ2-2,TRBV6-2/TRBV6-3,15,many,TGTGCCAGCAGTGAGAGCGGGGTGAACACCGGGGAGCTGTTTTTT,CASSESGVNTGELFF
TRBD1,TRBJ2-7,TRBV13,14,many,TGTGCCAGCAGCCCCCGGGACAGCCGGTACGAGCAGTACTTC,CASSPRDSRYEQYF
.,TRBJ2-3,TRBV20-1,13,few,TGCAGTATCGGCCTTTCTAGCACAGATACGCAGTATTTT,CSIGLSSTDTQYF
.,TRBJ2-5,TRBV20-1,12,many,TGCAGTGCTAGCCCGTCGGGCGAGACCCAGTACTTC,CSASPSGETQYF
TRBD1,TRBJ1-5,TRBV10-3,15,.,TGTGCCATCAGTAAAGCAGGGGGCTCGGGTCAGCCCCAGCATTTT,CAISKAGGSGQPQHF
TRBD1,TRBJ2-1,TRBV6-1,13,many,TGTGCCAGCAGGCCCGACAGGGTCCGTGAGCAGTTCTTC,CASRPDRVREQFF
.,TRBJ1-3,TRBV23-1,16,few,TGCGCCAGCAGTCGAAGACAGGAGAGCTCTGGAAACACCATATATTTT,CASSRRQESSGNTIYF
.,TRBJ2-3,TRBV27,14,many,TGTGCCAGCAGTCCCGCTTTGGCCACAGATACGCAGTATTTT,CASSPALATDTQYF
TRBD1,TRBJ2-2,TRBV29-1,14,many,TGCAGCGCTTTGGGGACAGGTGGCACCGGGGAGCTGTTTTTT,CSALGTGGTGELFF
.,TRBJ1-1,TRBV29-1,13,many,TGCAGCGTTGACCGGGGGACGGACACTGAAGCTTTCTTT,CSVDRGTDTEAFF
.,TRBJ1-1,TRBV4-2,15,many,TGTGCCAGCAGCCAAGCGGGGGCGGGAAGCACTGAAGCTTTCTTT,CASSQAGAGSTEAFF
.,TRBJ2-5,TRBV20-1,14,.,TGCAGTTCATCCCCTATGACAGGCGTCGAGACCCAGTACTTC,CSSSPMTGVETQYF
.,TRBJ1-1,TRBV10-3,14,few,TGTGCCATCACCACGGACAACCCGAACACTGAAGCTTTCTTT,CAITTDNPNTEAFF
.,TRBJ2-1,TRBV9,14,.,TGTGCCAGCAGCGTACCCGGGGCCTACAATGAGCAGTTCTTC,CASSVPGAYNEQFF
.,TRBJ1-1,TRBV6-2/TRBV6-3,13,many,TGTGCCAGCAGTTACCAGGTCGACACTGAAGCTTTCTTT,CASSYQVDTEAFF
.,TRBJ1-5,TRBV7-2,12,many,TGTGCCAGCAGCTTACAGGGACAGCCCCAGCATTTT,CASSLQGQPQHF
TRBD2,TRBJ2-1,TRBV19,16,.,TGTGCCAGTAGCCATATTGGAGCGGGGGAATACAATGAGCAGTTCTTC,CASSHIGAGEYNEQFF